The T cell receptor beta chain described here comes from a study of blood T cell repertoires in COVID-19. CDR3 length equals 14 residues. Per the germline V gene, CDR1 is MNHEY and CDR2 is SVGAGI. Trimming took 2 bases from V and 4 from J; bases not matched to a gene: 0. The repertoire was sequenced with immunoSEQ multiplex PCR; TCRdb's copy has only in-frame clones and lacks some. The table includes around 300,000 clones, around 85% detected once. The TCR was taken from a human donor in a cohort sampled during active COVID-19. The sequencing input was peripheral blood. The chain carries TRBV6-5 and TRBJ1-1; TRBD1 aligns across 11 bases. The CDR3 sequence is CASSYGTGGTEAFF. The CDR3 DNA reads TGTGCCAGCAGTTACGGGACAGGGGGCACTGAAGCTTTCTTT.